At least ten counts were recorded for the clone carrying this TCR beta chain. Combining a sample-barcoded 5' primer with a J-beta primer mix, a second PCR ran for roughly 7 to 12 cycles. TCRdb independently ran MiXCR on the 5' RACE reads; one entry per CDR3 protein. The sample lists hundreds of thousands of distinct CDR3 sequences; 45% to 70% were seen once. This entry belongs to a study of blood T cells in healthy people across ages. Study-wide context: Template-switching capture recovered about one barcoded beta molecule per two T cells.

The length of the CDR3 is 14 residues. The V end was cut by 6 bases, the J end by 7 bases, with 16 bases between. V usage is TRBV12-3 or TRBV12-4 and J usage is TRBJ1-5, with a weak D call TRBD1 (5 bases). The TCR comes from a man aged 35 to 55 in good health. Source material: blood. CDR3 sequence: CASSLSGGNQPQHF. The CDR3 DNA is TGTGCCAGCAGCCTTTCTGGGGGGAACCAGCCCCAGCATTTT.